Reported below is one T cell receptor (beta chain). This clone was observed a handful of times. This receptor's antigen is unknown. The input lacks base qualities; no much larger clone sits a single base away. TCRbeta CDR3 regions were amplified from genomic DNA using the immunoSEQ Assay, a bias-controlled multiplex PCR. Processing in the source paper ran as follows. The number of nucleated cells in each sample was estimated from the amplification of reference gene primers within the assay. To quantify the absolute abundance of each unique TCRbeta CDR3 rearrangement, sequence reads were collapsed and filtered. For each sample, productive Simpson clonality was calculated as the square root of Simpson's diversity index over productive rearrangements. Here the immuneACCESS table is served through TCRdb, limited to in-frame sequences with V and J called. Missing clones are a known gap in these copies; in checked studies unresolved V genes cover under half, and the rest lacks a known reason. The V and J calls and the clone size are those of that table, but D and trimming were determined from the DNA. This sample is represented by some 55,000 clones; over 75% of them were singletons. The ten biggest clones cover around 6.3% of the sample.

Including the terminal cysteine and phenylalanine, the CDR3 comprises 16 residues. CDR3 DNA only is kept here, 48 bases in frame from base 1. V is pared back by 4 bases and J by 0 bases, with 13 bases lying between the germline termini. CDR1 and CDR2 were assigned from the germline V gene as MGHDK and SYGVNS. This entry comes from a study of blood T cell repertoires in COVID-19 (dated by TCRdb to 2020 to 2021). About the study as a whole: Samples from collaborators originated in the United States, Italy and Spain and spanned both the acute and convalescent phases of COVID-19. The samples were drawn from the first 160 participants of the ongoing ImmuneRACE study and from over 950 subjects provided by 6 global collaborators. The sample metadata nearly always contained a de-identified subject ID, COVID-19 status, age in years and sex. Deeply sampled blood TCRbeta repertoires from subjects exposed to, actively infected with, or recovered from COVID-19 were included in the dataset. Where available, HLA class I and class II types were obtained from metadata supplied by the sample provider rather than from assay-based typing. A freely available public database, intended as a resource for researchers studying the immune response to SARS-CoV-2, is where the repertoires were released. The material from the prospective study consisted of cDNA or gDNA derived from T cells, B-cell-depleted T cells, or PBMCs.

Beyond this particular receptor, the publication reports: The quantity of clinical and demographic metadata differed by source and by participant and was supplied without curation.

Whole blood was collected in K2EDTA tubes by collaborating institutions according to the institutions' own protocols. For TCRbeta analysis, collaborators shipped samples in one of three forms: frozen whole blood, isolated PBMCs, or DNA extracted from either of those sample types. Sequencing was performed on peripheral blood. The sequence came from a man in his 60s with acute or convalescent COVID-19. Recombination joined TRBV25-1 with TRBJ1-3; perhaps TRBD1 is the D gene, with 6 bases matching. The DNA reads as follows: TGTGCCAGCAGTGCTCCCTGGGACAACTCTGGAAACACCATATATTTT. This encodes CASSAPWDNSGNTIYF.